The following is a TCR beta chain sequence with its context. This clone was counted a few times. The target of this receptor is not known. No quality values exist for individual bases; no much larger clone is one base distant. The same CDR3 can be traced to other DNA sequences in this sample. The time point label corresponds to: 20 to 30 weeks on oral tofacitinib. In light of the paper, this sample's treatment or condition label describes: oral pan-JAK inhibitor, 5-10 mg twice daily. Lesional scalp punch biopsies and peripheral blood were collected from alopecia areata patients. PBMCs were separated by density centrifugation and stained for CD3, CD4 and CD8, after which CD4+ and CD8+ T cells were sorted on a FACSAria. The sample belongs to a study of CD8+ T cells in alopecia areata (dated by TCRdb to 2016 to 2019). As for the study more broadly: The treated patients, all with moderate-to-severe alopecia areata, were enrolled in an open-label pilot trial of oral tofacitinib given at 5 to 10 mg twice daily. In both human patients and the C3H/HeJ mouse model, the study applied high-throughput TCRbeta sequencing to look at T cell clonal expansion in alopecia areata. Scalp clonality was compared among normal scalp (n=4), patchy alopecia areata scalp (n=8), and alopecia totalis/universalis scalp (n=8). In treated patients, disease severity was measured using the SALT score, which gives the percentage of scalp surface area affected. TCRbeta CDR3 regions were amplified by immunoSEQ multiplex PCR with 35 Vbeta forward and 13 Jbeta reverse primers. RNA came from the PAXgene miRNA kit for fixed scalp, the miRNeasy kit for PBMCs, and the RNeasy kit for mouse skin. Biopsies were taken from tofacitinib-treated patients at baseline and at 4 and 24 weeks of treatment, and a later scalp biopsy was taken in several of the tofacitinib-treated patients. Human TCRbeta sequencing covered scalp tissue and sorted CD4+ and CD8+ peripheral blood T cells from patchy and totalis/universalis alopecia areata patients and healthy controls. Tofacitinib was administered for 6 to 18 months, and 6 months of follow-up off drug were then conducted to assess delayed response and recurrence. Findings and caveats that apply to the study as a whole: Shared TCR sequences between patients were less evident than in mice, which may be partly attributable to HLA diversity in the patient population. The treated cohort was small, with a single nonresponder, so links between baseline CD8+ expansion and response need larger studies. During tofacitinib treatment, many expanded lesional clones stuck around in both scalp and blood, and this persistence may partly explain why relapse happens after treatment is stopped. Resident alphabeta T cells in normal human skin are also sequenced, complicating scalp TCR repertoire analysis, unlike mouse skin dominated by gammadelta T cells. Scalp clonality and the number of expanded CD8+ clones among the top 100 scalp clones were significantly decreased by tofacitinib. Lesional scalp, especially in alopecia totalis/universalis, showed higher clonality and more expanded CD8+ clones than normal scalp, suggesting antigenic drive.

Reading from cysteine to phenylalanine, the CDR3 counts 13 amino acids. Only the CDR3 part of the read is kept: 39 bases, read in frame from the first base. Via the germline V gene, CDR1 is KGHSH and CDR2 LQKENI. Between the V and J ends, shortened by 3 bases and 7 bases respectively, the junction contains 10 bases. Libraries were prepared through the immunoSEQ multiplex PCR assay. To provide template for TCR sequencing, every sample had RNA extracted and reverse transcribed into cDNA. SuperScript III was used to make first-strand cDNA, primed with a 2:1 mix of oligo-dT and random hexamers. A synthetic immune receptor repertoire was used to gauge amplification bias, and whatever bias remained was removed computationally. In the original analysis: Raw reads were preprocessed to remove errors, and CDR3 was defined by IMGT conventions from the conserved cysteine to phenylalanine. To get clonality, Shannon entropy was normalized by log2 of the number of productive unique TCRs and the result was subtracted from 1. CD4 or CD8 identity of scalp clones was inferred by cross-referencing scalp TCRbeta sequences with sorted blood CD4 and CD8 repertoires. Drawn from immuneACCESS, this table holds only the in-frame rearrangements with V and J called that TCRdb kept. Clones are partly lost; checked studies trace under half to an unresolved V gene and leave the rest unexplained. The DNA gave D and trimming, while V, J and clone size come from that table. Across this sample there are 150,000 to 200,000 clones, with 60% seen only once. The top ten constitute 0.85% to 1.3% of the sample.

Sequences were derived from CD4+ T cells sorted from blood, sampled at week 24, from a patient treated with tofacitinib. The rearranged segments are TRBV18 and TRBJ1-5; matching of 6 bases hints at TRBD1 as the D gene. This clonotype was sampled from a human donor with alopecia areata. The nucleotide sequence is TGTGCCAGCTCACCCGGACAGAACCAGCCCCAGCATTTT. It translates as CASSPGQNQPQHF.